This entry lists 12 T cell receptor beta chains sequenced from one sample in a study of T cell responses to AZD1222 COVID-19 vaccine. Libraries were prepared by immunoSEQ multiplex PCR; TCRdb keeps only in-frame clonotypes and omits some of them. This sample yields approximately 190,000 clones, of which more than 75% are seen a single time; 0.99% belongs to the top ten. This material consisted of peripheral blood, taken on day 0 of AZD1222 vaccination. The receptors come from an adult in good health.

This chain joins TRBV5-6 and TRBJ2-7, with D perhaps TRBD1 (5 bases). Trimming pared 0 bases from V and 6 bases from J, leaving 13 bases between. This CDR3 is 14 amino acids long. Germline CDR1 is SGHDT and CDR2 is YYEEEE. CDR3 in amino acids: CASSLALGVSEQYF. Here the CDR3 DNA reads TGTGCCAGCAGCTTGGCCCTAGGGGTTAGCGAGCAGTACTTC.

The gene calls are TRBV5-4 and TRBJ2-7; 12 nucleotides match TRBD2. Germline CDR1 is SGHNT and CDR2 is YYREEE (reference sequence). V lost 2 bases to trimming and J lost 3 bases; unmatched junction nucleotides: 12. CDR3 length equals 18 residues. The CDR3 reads CASSFHPTSGGQHYEQYF. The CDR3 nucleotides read TGTGCCAGCAGCTTTCACCCCACTAGCGGGGGGCAACACTACGAGCAGTACTTC.

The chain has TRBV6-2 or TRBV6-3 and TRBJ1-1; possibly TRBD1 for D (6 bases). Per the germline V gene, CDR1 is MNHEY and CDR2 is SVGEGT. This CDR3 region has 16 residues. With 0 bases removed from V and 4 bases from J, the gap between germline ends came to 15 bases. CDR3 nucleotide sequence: TGTGCCAGCAGTTACTCGGGGGCATTAGTGAGCACTGAAGCTTTCTTT. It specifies CASSYSGALVSTEAFF.

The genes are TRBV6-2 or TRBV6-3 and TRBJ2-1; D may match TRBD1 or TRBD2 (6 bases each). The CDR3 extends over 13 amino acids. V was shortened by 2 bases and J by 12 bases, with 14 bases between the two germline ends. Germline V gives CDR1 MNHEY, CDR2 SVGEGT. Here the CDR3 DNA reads TGTGCCAGCAGTTACGGGGAACAGGGAGGGCAGTTCTTC. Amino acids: CASSYGEQGGQFF.

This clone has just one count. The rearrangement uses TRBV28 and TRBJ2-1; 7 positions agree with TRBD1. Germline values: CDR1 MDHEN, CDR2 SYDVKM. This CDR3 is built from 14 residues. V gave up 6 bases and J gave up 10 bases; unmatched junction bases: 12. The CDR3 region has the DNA TGTGCCAGCAGCCTTGATATAGGGGGCAACGAGCAGTTCTTC. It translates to CASSLDIGGNEQFF.

The CDR3 bases are TGTGCCAGCAGACCAGGGGGAGTTCTCACTGAAGCTTTCTTT. Its protein product is CASRPGGVLTEAFF. The chain carries TRBV7-6 and TRBJ1-1; 7 positions agree with TRBD1. V was pared by 6 bases and J by 4 bases, with 8 bases of the junction left unmatched. This CDR3 has 14 amino acids. Germline CDR1 is SGHVS and CDR2 is FNYEAQ.

The CDR3 reads CSVGGKVIEAFF. In DNA, the CDR3 is TGCAGCGTTGGGGGCAAAGTTATTGAAGCTTTCTTT. The chain joins TRBV29-1 to TRBJ1-1, with a tentative D call TRBD1 (5 bases). Germline assignment: CDR1 SQVTM and CDR2 ANQGSEA. The germline V and J ends were trimmed by 4 bases and 7 bases, with 13 bases remaining between them. The CDR3 is 12 residues long. Drawing the rest from reference TRBV29-1 and TRBJ1-1, the complete variable domain is SAVISQKPSRDICQRGTSLTIQCQVDSQVTMMFWYRQQPGQSLTLIATANQGSEATYESGFVIDKFPISRPNLTFSTLTVSNMSPEDSSIYLCSVGGKVIEAFFGQGTRLTVV.

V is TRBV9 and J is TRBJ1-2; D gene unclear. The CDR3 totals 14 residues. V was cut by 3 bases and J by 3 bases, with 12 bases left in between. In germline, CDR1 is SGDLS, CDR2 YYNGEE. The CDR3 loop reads CASSDQGGYYGYTF. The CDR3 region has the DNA TGTGCCAGCAGCGACCAAGGAGGGTACTATGGCTACACCTTC.

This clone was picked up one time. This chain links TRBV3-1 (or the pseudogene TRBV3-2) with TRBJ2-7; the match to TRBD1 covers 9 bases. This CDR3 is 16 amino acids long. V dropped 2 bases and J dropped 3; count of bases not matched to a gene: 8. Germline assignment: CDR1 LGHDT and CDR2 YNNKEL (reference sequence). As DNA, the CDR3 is TGTGCCAGCAGCCAACCCTCCGGGACAGGGTTCTACGAGCAGTACTTC. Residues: CASSQPSGTGFYEQYF.

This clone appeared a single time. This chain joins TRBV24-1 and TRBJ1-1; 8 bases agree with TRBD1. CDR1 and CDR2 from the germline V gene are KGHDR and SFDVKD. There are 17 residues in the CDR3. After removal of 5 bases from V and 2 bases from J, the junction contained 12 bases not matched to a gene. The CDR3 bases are TGTGCCACCAGTGGGATAGTTCAGGGGGCAGGAAACACTGAAGCTTTCTTT. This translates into CATSGIVQGAGNTEAFF.

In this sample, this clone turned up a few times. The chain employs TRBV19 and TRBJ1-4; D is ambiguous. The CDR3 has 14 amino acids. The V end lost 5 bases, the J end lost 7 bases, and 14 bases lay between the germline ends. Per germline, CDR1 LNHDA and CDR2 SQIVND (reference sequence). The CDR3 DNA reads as TGTGCCAGTAGTGCCCGCTGGGGTGGTGAAAAACTGTTTTTT. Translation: CASSARWGGEKLFF.

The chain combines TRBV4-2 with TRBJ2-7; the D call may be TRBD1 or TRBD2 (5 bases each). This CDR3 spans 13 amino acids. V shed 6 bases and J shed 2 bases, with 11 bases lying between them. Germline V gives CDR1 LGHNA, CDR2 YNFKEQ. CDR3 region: CASRRGATYEQYF. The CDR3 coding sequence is TGTGCCAGCAGGAGAGGGGCGACCTACGAGCAGTACTTC.